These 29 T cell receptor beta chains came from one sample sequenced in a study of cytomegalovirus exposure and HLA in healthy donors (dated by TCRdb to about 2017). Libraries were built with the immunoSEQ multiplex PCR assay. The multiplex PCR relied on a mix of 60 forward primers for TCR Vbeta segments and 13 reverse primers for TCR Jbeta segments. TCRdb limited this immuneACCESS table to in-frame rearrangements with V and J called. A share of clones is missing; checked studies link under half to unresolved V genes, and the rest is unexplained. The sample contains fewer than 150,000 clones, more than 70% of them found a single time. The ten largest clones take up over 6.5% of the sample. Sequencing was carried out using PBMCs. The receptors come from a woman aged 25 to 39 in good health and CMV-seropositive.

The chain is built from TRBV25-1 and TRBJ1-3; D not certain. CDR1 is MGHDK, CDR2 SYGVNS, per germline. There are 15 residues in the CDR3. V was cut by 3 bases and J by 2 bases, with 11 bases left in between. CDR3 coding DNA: TGTGCCAGCAGTGACCGGAGAACTACTGGAAACACCATATATTTT. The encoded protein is CASSDRRTTGNTIYF.

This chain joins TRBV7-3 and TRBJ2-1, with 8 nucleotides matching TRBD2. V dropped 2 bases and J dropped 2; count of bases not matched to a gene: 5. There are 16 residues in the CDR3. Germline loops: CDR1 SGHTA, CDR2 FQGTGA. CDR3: CASSLRGAGAYNEQFF. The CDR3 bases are TGTGCCAGCAGCTTACGTGGAGCGGGGGCCTACAATGAGCAGTTCTTC.

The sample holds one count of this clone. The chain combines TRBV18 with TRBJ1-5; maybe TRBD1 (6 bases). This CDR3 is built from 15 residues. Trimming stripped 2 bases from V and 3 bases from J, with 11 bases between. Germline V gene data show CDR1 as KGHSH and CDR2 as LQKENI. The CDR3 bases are TGTGCCAGCTCACCAGGGAGACAGGACAATCAGCCCCAGCATTTT. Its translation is CASSPGRQDNQPQHF.

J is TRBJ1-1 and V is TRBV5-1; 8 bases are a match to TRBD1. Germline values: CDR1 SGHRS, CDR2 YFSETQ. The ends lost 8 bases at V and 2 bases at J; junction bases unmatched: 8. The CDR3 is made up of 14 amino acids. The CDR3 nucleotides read TGCGCCAGTACCCAGGGGGCGAGTAACACTGAAGCTTTCTTT. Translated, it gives CASTQGASNTEAFF.

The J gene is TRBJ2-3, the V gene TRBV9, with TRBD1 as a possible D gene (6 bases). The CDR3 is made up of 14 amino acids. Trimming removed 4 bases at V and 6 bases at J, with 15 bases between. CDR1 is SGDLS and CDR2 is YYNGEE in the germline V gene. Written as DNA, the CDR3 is TGTGCCAGCAGCTCTTCTCGCCAGGGGGATACGCAGTATTTT. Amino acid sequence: CASSSSRQGDTQYF.

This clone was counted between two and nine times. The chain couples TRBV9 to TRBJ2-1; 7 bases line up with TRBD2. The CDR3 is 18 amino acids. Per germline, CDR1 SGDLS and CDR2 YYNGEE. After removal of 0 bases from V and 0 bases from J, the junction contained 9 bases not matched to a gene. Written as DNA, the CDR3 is TGTGCCAGCAGCGTAGCCGGGACTATATTCAACTCCTACAATGAGCAGTTCTTC. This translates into CASSVAGTIFNSYNEQFF. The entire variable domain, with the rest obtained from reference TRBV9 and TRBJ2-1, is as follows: DSGVTQTPKHLITATGQRVTLRCSPRSGDLSVYWYQQSLDQGLQFLIQYYNGEERAKGNILERFSAQQFPDLHSELNLSSLELGDSALYFCASSVAGTIFNSYNEQFFGPGTRLTVL.

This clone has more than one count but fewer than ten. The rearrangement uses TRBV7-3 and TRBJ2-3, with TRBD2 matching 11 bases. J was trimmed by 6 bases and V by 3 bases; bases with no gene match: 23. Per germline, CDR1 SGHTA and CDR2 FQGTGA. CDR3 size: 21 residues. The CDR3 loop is CASSLRREGLAGGFKVDTQYF. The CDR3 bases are TGTGCCAGCAGCTTGAGGAGGGAGGGGCTAGCGGGGGGCTTCAAGGTTGATACGCAGTATTTT.

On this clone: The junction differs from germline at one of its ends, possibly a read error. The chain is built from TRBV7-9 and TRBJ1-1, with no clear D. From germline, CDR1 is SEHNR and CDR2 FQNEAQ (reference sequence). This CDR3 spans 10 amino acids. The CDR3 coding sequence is TGTTCCAGCAGCTTTGCACAGGCTTTCTTT. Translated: CSSSFAQAFF.

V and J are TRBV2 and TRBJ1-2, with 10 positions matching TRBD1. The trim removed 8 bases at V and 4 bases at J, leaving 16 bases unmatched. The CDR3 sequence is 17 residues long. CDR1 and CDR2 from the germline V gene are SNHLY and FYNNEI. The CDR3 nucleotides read TGTGCCAGCCGCGTTAGCCTACGACAGGGGGCAGGCTATGGCTACACCTTC. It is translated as CASRVSLRQGAGYGYTF.

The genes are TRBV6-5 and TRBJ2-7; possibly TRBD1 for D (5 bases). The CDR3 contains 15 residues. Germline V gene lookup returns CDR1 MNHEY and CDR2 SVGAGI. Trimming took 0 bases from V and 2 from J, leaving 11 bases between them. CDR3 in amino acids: CASSYSVGLTYEQYF. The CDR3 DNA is TGTGCCAGCAGTTACTCGGTGGGGCTAACCTACGAGCAGTACTTC.

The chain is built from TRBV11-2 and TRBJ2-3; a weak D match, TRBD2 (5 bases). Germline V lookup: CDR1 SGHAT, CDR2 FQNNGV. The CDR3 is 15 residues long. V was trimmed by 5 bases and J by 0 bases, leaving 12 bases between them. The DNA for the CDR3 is TGTGCCAGCAGCCTACGTGGCGGGAGCACAGATACGCAGTATTTT. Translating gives CASSLRGGSTDTQYF.

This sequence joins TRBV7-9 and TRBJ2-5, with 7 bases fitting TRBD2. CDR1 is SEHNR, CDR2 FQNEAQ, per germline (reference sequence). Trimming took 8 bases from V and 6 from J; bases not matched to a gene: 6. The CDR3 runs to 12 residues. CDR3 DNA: TGTGCCAGCGTCCCGGGGGGTCAGACCCAGTACTTC. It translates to CASVPGGQTQYF.

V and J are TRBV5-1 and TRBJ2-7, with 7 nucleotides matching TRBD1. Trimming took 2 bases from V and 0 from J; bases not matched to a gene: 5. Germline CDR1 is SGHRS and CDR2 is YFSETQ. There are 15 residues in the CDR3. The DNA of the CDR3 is TGCGCCAGCAGCTTCAGGGGGTTTGACTCCTACGAGCAGTACTTC. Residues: CASSFRGFDSYEQYF.

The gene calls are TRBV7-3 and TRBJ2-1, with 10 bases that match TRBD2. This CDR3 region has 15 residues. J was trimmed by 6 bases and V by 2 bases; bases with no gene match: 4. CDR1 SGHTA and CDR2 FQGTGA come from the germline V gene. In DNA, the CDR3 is TGTGCCAGCAGCTTATCTAGCGGGGGCCTCAATGAGCAGTTCTTC. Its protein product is CASSLSSGGLNEQFF.

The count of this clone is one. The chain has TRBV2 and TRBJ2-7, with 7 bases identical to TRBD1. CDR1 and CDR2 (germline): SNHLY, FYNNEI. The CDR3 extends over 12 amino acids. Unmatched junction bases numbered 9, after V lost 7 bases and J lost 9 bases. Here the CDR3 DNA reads TGTGCCAGCACCTACACAGGGGTAGGGCAGTACTTC. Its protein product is CASTYTGVGQYF.

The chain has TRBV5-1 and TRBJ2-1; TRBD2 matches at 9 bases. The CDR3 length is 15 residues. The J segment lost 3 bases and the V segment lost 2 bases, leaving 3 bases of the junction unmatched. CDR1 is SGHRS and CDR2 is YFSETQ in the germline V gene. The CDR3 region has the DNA TGCGCCAGCAGCTTCGCGGGGGGGCTCTACAATGAGCAGTTCTTC. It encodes CASSFAGGLYNEQFF.

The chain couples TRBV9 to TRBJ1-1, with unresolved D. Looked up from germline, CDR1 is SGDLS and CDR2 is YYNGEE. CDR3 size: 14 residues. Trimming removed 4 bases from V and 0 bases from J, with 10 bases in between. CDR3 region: CASSPRRVNTEAFF. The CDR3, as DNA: TGTGCCAGCAGCCCCCGTCGGGTGAACACTGAAGCTTTCTTT.

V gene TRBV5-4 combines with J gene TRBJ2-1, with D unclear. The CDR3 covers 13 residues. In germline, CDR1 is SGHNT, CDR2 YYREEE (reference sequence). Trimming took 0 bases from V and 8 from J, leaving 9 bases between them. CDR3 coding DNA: TGTGCCAGCAGCTTGGCGGAGTTCGATGAGCAGTTCTTC. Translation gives CASSLAEFDEQFF.

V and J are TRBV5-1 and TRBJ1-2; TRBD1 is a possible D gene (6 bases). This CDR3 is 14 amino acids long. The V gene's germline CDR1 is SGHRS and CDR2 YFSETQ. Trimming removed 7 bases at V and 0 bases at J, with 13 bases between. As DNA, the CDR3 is TGCGCCAGCGGAGGGGGGGCGTCTAACTATGGCTACACCTTC. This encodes CASGGGASNYGYTF. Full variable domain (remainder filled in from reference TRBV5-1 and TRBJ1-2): KAGVTQTPRYLIKTRGQQVTLSCSPISGHRSVSWYQQTPGQGLQFLFEYFSETQRNKGNFPGRFSGRQFSNSRSEMNVSTLELGDSALYLCASGGGASNYGYTFGSGTRLTVV.

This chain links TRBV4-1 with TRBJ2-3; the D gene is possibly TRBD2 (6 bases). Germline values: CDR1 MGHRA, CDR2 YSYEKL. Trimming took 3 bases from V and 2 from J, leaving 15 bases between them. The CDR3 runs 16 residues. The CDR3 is CASSHGPLASTDTQYF. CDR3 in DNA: TGCGCCAGCAGCCACGGCCCCCTAGCGTCCACAGATACGCAGTATTTT.

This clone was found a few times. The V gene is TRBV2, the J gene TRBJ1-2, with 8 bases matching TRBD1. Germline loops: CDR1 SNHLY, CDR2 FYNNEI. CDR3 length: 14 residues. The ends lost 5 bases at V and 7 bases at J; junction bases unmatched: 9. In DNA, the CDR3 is TGTGCCAGCAGTAGGGACAGGACTTCGTCTGGCTACACCTTC. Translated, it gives CASSRDRTSSGYTF.

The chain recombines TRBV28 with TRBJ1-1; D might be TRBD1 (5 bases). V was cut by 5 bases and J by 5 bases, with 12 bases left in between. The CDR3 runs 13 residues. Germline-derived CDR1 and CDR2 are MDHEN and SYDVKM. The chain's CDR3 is CASSPGGGTEAFF. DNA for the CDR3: TGTGCCAGCAGTCCCGGGGGGGGTACTGAAGCTTTCTTT.

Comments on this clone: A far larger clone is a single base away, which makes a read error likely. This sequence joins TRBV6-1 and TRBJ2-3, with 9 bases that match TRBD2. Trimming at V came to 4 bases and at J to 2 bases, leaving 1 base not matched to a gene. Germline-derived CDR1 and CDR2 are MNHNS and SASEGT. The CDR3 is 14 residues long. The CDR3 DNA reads TGTGCCAGCAGTGGCGGGGGGGCCACAGATACGCAGTATTTT. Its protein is CASSGGGATDTQYF.

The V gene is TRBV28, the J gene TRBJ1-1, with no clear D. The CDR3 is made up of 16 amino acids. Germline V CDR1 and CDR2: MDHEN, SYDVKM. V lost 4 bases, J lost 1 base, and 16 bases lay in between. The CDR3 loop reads CASSSAGKGGNTEAFF. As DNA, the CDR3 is TGTGCCAGCAGTTCGGCGGGGAAGGGCGGGAACACTGAAGCTTTCTTT.

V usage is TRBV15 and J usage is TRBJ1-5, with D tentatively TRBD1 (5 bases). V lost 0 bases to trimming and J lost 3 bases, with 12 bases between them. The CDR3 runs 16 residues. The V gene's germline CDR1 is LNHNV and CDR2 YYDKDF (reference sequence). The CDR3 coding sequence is TGTGCCACCAGCAGAGATAGGACATTTACCAATCAGCCCCAGCATTTT. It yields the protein CATSRDRTFTNQPQHF.

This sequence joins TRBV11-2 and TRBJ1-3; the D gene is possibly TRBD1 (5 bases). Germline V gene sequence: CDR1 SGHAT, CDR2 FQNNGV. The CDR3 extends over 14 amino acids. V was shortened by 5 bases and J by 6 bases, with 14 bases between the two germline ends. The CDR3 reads CASSPGGGENTIYF. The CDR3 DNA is TGTGCCAGCAGCCCCGGCGGAGGGGAAAACACCATATATTTT. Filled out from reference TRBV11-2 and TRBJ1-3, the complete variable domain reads EAGVAQSPRYKIIEKRQSVAFWCNPISGHATLYWYQQILGQGPKLLIQFQNNGVVDDSQLPKDRFSAERLKGVDSTLKIQPAKLEDSAVYLCASSPGGGENTIYFGEGSWLTVV.

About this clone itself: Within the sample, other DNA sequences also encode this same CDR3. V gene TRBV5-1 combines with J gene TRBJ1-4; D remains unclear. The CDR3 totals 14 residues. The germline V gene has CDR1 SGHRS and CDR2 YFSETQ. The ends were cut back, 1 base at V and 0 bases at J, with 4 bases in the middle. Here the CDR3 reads CASSLLATNEKLFF. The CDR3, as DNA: TGCGCCAGCAGCTTGCTAGCAACTAATGAAAAACTGTTTTTT.

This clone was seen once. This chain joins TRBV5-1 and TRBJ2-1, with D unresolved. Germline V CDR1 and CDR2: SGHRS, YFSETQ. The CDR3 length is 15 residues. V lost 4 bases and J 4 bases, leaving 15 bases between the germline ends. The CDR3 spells CASSADNLGYNEQFF. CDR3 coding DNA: TGCGCCAGCAGCGCGGATAATCTAGGATACAATGAGCAGTTCTTC. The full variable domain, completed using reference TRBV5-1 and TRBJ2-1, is KAGVTQTPRYLIKTRGQQVTLSCSPISGHRSVSWYQQTPGQGLQFLFEYFSETQRNKGNFPGRFSGRQFSNSRSEMNVSTLELGDSALYLCASSADNLGYNEQFFGPGTRLTVL.

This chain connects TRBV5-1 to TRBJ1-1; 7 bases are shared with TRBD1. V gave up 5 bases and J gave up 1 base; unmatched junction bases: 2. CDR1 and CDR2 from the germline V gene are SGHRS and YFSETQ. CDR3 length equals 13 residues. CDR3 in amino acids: CASSRQGNTEAFF. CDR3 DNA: TGCGCCAGCAGTAGACAGGGGAACACTGAAGCTTTCTTT.